These T cell receptor beta chains were read from a single sample in a study of T cells in Graves' hyperthyroidism and ophthalmopathy. TCRdb called the multiplex PCR reads again in MiXCR, with one record for every CDR3 protein. The sample shows about 360,000 distinct CDR3 sequences, around 25% of them seen only once. Sequenced sample: blood. Every receptor here comes from a man between 45 and 60 years old with Graves' hyperthyroidism. Both conserved end residues are part of each CDR3. A D gene is named only where the DNA matches it firmly. The size of a clone is reported for some rows only, either as once, few or many, or as a class for expanded clones.

d_call	v_call	clone_size	j_call	cdr3_nt	cdr3_aa
-	TRBV15	few	TRBJ2-7	TGTGCCACCAGCGGGACTTACAACTACGAGCAGTACTTC	CATSGTYNYEQYF
TRBD2	TRBV19	-	TRBJ2-7	TGTGCCAGCAAAGGGACTAGCGGAGCTCTGTACGAGCAGTACTTC	CASKGTSGALYEQYF
-	TRBV12-3/TRBV12-4	-	TRBJ2-1	TGTGCCAGCAGTTTAGCTCGACGGACCAATGAGCAGTTCTTC	CASSLARRTNEQFF
TRBD1	TRBV24-1	-	TRBJ2-7	TGTGCCACCAGTGAACCGGGACAGAACACCTACGAGCAGTACTTC	CATSEPGQNTYEQYF
TRBD2	TRBV27	few	TRBJ2-1	TGTGCCAGCAGCGAGCGGGGGGATGAGCAGTTCTTC	CASSERGDEQFF
-	TRBV7-3	many	TRBJ2-5	TGTGCCAGCAGCTTAAACGGGGGCGGCGAGACCCAGTACTTC	CASSLNGGGETQYF
-	TRBV24-1	-	TRBJ2-1	TGTGCCACCAGTGATTTGTTGGCCAGCTCCTACAATGAGCAGTTCTTC	CATSDLLASSYNEQFF
-	TRBV19	-	TRBJ1-2	TGTGCCAGTAGTATAGATCGGGGACGGGGCTATGGCTACACCTTC	CASSIDRGRGYGYTF
-	TRBV12-3/TRBV12-4	many	TRBJ1-3	TGTGCCAGCAGAGGACGGCTCTCTGGAAACACCATATATTTT	CASRGRLSGNTIYF
-	TRBV5-5	-	TRBJ2-7	TGTGCCAGCAGCTTGGACGGACTCCTATACGAGCAGTACTTC	CASSLDGLLYEQYF
TRBD2	TRBV7-7	few	TRBJ2-1	TGTGCCAGCAGCTTAGGCGGCAGGCGGGAGAGTGAGCAGTTCTTC	CASSLGGRRESEQFF
-	TRBV5-1	-	TRBJ2-7	TGCGCCAGCAGCTTGTTTACTGCCAACTACGAGCAGTACTTC	CASSLFTANYEQYF
TRBD2	TRBV7-9	few	TRBJ2-7	TGTGCCAGCGGGCAGGGACTAGCGGGGTACGAGCAGTACTTC	CASGQGLAGYEQYF
-	TRBV9	-	TRBJ2-1	TGTGCCAGCAGCTCGTCCCCCGGACTTTACAATGAGCAGTTCTTC	CASSSSPGLYNEQFF
TRBD2	TRBV6-1	many	TRBJ2-5	TGTGCCAGCAGTTTGCTGGGAGGGGAGACCCAGTACTTC	CASSLLGGETQYF
-	TRBV19	-	TRBJ1-1	TGTGCCAGTAGTATAGCTCTCAGGTTTAACACTGAAGCTTTCTTT	CASSIALRFNTEAFF
-	TRBV7-2	-	TRBJ2-7	TGTGCCAGCAGCCCTGAGGGGCGAGCCTACGAGCAGTACTTC	CASSPEGRAYEQYF
TRBD1	TRBV28	-	TRBJ2-7	TGTGCCAGCAGCCGTAAACCGGGACAGAGGATCTACGAGCAGTACTTC	CASSRKPGQRIYEQYF
TRBD2	TRBV7-6	-	TRBJ2-3	TGTGCCAGCAGCTTTTCGGCGGGAGGACCCACAGATACGCAGTATTTT	CASSFSAGGPTDTQYF
TRBD2	TRBV18	few	TRBJ2-1	TGTGCCAGCTCACTTCAATTAGCGGGGGCTGACAATGAGCAGTTCTTC	CASSLQLAGADNEQFF
-	TRBV6-1	many	TRBJ2-7	TGTGCCAGCAGTGAAGAGGAGGGACTGCCTCAGTACTTC	CASSEEEGLPQYF
-	TRBV7-9	-	TRBJ1-5	TGTGCCAGCAGCTTGCCGTCAGAGCCCCAGCATTTT	CASSLPSEPQHF
TRBD2	TRBV7-3	few	TRBJ2-3	TGTGCCAGCAGCGCATCCCAGGGACTAGCGGGAGGGCTTTTTAGCGATACGCAGTATTTT	CASSASQGLAGGLFSDTQYF
TRBD2	TRBV2	many	TRBJ2-7	TGTGCCATTACGACTAGCTTCGGATACGAGCAGTACTTC	CAITTSFGYEQYF
TRBD1	TRBV5-6	-	TRBJ2-5	TGTGCCAGCAGCGAAGGACAGGAAGGTCAAGAGACCCAGTACTTC	CASSEGQEGQETQYF
TRBD2	TRBV18	few	TRBJ2-2	TGTGCCAGCTCACCAGCGGGAGCGACCGGGGAGCTGTTTTTT	CASSPAGATGELFF
TRBD1	TRBV24-1	few	TRBJ1-5	TGTGCCACCAGTGATGGACAGGGCCCTTTGCAGCCCCAGCATTTT	CATSDGQGPLQPQHF
-	TRBV20-1	-	TRBJ2-3	TGCAGTGCTAGATCGGGGACGGCTAGCACAGATACGCAGTATTTT	CSARSGTASTDTQYF
-	TRBV7-2	-	TRBJ2-3	TGTGCCGCCCACGGGGGCGGGTTACGCACAGATACGCAGTATTTT	CAAHGGGLRTDTQYF
TRBD1	TRBV11-2	-	TRBJ1-1	TGTGCCAGCAGCTTATTAGGGACAGGGAACACTGAAGCTTTCTTT	CASSLLGTGNTEAFF
-	TRBV6-2/TRBV6-3	-	TRBJ1-2	TGTGCCAGCAGTTGGGGGGCCTCCCGGACCTATGGCTACACCTTC	CASSWGASRTYGYTF
-	TRBV29-1	few	TRBJ2-7	TGCAGCGTTCAGATTAGCGGCCTCGCGGGGTACGAGCAGTACTTC	CSVQISGLAGYEQYF
-	TRBV6-1	-	TRBJ1-2	TGTGCCAGCAGAATAACTGGGAACTATGGCTACACCTTC	CASRITGNYGYTF
TRBD2	TRBV28	many	TRBJ2-3	TGTGCCAGCAGTTTCCTTAGACTAGCGGGAGATTCTGATACGCAGTATTTT	CASSFLRLAGDSDTQYF
TRBD2	TRBV20-1	many	TRBJ2-1	TGCAGTGCTAGAGCCGGGACTAGCGGGAGCAGGACCTACAATGAGCAGTTCTTC	CSARAGTSGSRTYNEQFF
TRBD1	TRBV6-1	few	TRBJ1-3	TGTGCCAGCAGTTCCATCGACAGGGGAGATGGAAACACCATATATTTT	CASSSIDRGDGNTIYF
-	TRBV5-6	-	TRBJ1-6	TGTGCCAGCAGCGTCGGGACCGGTAATTCACCCCTCCACTTT	CASSVGTGNSPLHF
-	TRBV15	-	TRBJ1-1	TGTGCCACCAGCAGAGATTTGGGGAGCCCTGAAGCTTTCTTT	CATSRDLGSPEAFF
-	TRBV4-1	-	TRBJ2-5	TGCGCCAGCAGCCAAGGGGCACCGGGGAAAGAGACCCAGTACTTC	CASSQGAPGKETQYF
TRBD1	TRBV18	many	TRBJ1-1	TGTGCCAGCTCACCCTACAGGGGGGTGAACACTGAAGCTTTCTTT	CASSPYRGVNTEAFF
TRBD1	TRBV5-6	-	TRBJ2-7	TGTGCCAGCAGCATATGGGGACAGTCCTACGAGCAGTACTTC	CASSIWGQSYEQYF
-	TRBV30	many	TRBJ1-4	TGTGCCTGGAGTGTAGGGACATTCGACGAAAAACTGTTTTTT	CAWSVGTFDEKLFF
TRBD1	TRBV12-3/TRBV12-4	-	TRBJ1-2	TGTGCCAGCACCGGGGACAGGGAGGCCTATGGCTACACCTTC	CASTGDREAYGYTF
TRBD2	TRBV5-1	many	TRBJ2-1	TGCGCCAGCAGCTTGGGCGGGAGCGCCTACAATGAGCAGTTCTTC	CASSLGGSAYNEQFF
-	TRBV11-2	many	TRBJ2-3	TGTGCCAGCAGCTTAGATAGTAGCGGAAATACGCAGTATTTT	CASSLDSSGNTQYF
-	TRBV3-1	-	TRBJ1-1	TGTGCCAGCAGCCAAGGGGCGACAGGACGACCCACTGAAGCTTTCTTT	CASSQGATGRPTEAFF